A selection of T cell receptor beta chains follows, all from one sample in a study of shared clonotypes between healthy human individuals. TCRdb's table, derived via immunoSEQ multiplex PCR, lists solely in-frame clones and lacks some. The table records fewer than 700,000 clones, around 96% of them present only once. The sample consisted of naive CD8+ T cells sorted from blood. These receptors all stem from a woman in her twenties or thirties in good health. Both conserved end residues are part of each CDR3. A D gene is named only where the DNA matches it firmly. Clone size appears in some rows only: once, few, many, or a class for an expanded clone.

>-|-|TRBV27|TRBJ2-7
TGTGCCAGCAGCGCTGACGGGGTGTCCTACGAGCAGTACTTC
CASSADGVSYEQYF
>-|-|TRBV28|TRBJ2-1
TGTGCCAGCAGTTTCATCAGAGACTACAATGAGCAGTTCTTC
CASSFIRDYNEQFF
>-|-|TRBV27|TRBJ1-5
TGTGCCAGCAGTTTAGGCCTGGGCGATCAGCCCCAGCATTTT
CASSLGLGDQPQHF
>-|-|TRBV5-6|TRBJ1-2
TGTGCCAGCAGCGTCCGGGGCGGGGGCTACACCTTC
CASSVRGGGYTF
>-|-|TRBV4-1|TRBJ1-3
TGCGCCAGCAGTGGGGCAGGGCCTGGAAACACCATATATTTT
CASSGAGPGNTIYF
>-|-|TRBV6-5|TRBJ1-1
TGTGCCAGCAGTTACTCGAGCAGGGTAACTGAAGCTTTCTTT
CASSYSSRVTEAFF
>TRBD2|-|TRBV28|TRBJ2-1
TGTGCCAGCAGTCCCCGACTAGCGCAAACCTACAATGAGCAGTTCTTC
CASSPRLAQTYNEQFF
>-|-|TRBV30|TRBJ2-1
TGTGCCTGGAGCGGTGGCTCCTACAATGAGCAGTTCTTC
CAWSGGSYNEQFF
>-|-|TRBV13|TRBJ2-5
TGTGCCAGCAGCGCCTGGGGAGAGACCCAGTACTTC
CASSAWGETQYF
>-|once|TRBV11-2|TRBJ2-7
TGTGCCAGCAGCTTTGGGGGAGGCCCCTACGAGCAGTACTTC
CASSFGGGPYEQYF
>TRBD1|-|TRBV7-3|TRBJ2-7
TGTGCCAGCAGCCCGGATGGGACAGGGCTGTACGAGCAGTACTTC
CASSPDGTGLYEQYF
>TRBD2|-|TRBV11-2|TRBJ2-7
TGTGCCAGCAGCTTGGTAACTAGCGGGCCTTCCTACGAGCAGTACTTC
CASSLVTSGPSYEQYF
>TRBD1|-|TRBV4-1|TRBJ2-1
TGCGCCAGCAGCTTCTCCAGGGGGAGCTCCTACAATGAGCAGTTCTTC
CASSFSRGSSYNEQFF
>-|-|TRBV5-1|TRBJ2-1
TGCGCCAGCAGCTTGGTTCAGCACGAGCAGTTCTTC
CASSLVQHEQFF
>-|-|TRBV11-2|TRBJ2-6
TGTGCCAGCAGCTTCCTCCTAGGGGCCGGGGCCAACGTCCTGACTTTC
CASSFLLGAGANVLTF
>-|-|TRBV27|TRBJ2-3
TGTGCCAGCAGTACAAATCGACAGACTCTTAGCACAGATACGCAGTATTTT
CASSTNRQTLSTDTQYF
>TRBD2|-|TRBV27|TRBJ2-5
TGTGCCAGCAGACGACTAGCGGGAGTTCAAGAGACCCAGTACTTC
CASRRLAGVQETQYF
>-|once|TRBV9|TRBJ2-1
TGTGCCAGCAGCGATCAGGGTCCGTCCTACAATGAGCAGTTCTTC
CASSDQGPSYNEQFF
>-|-|TRBV7-2|TRBJ2-1
TGTGCCAGCAGGCCCAGGGCCTACAATGAGCAGTTCTTC
CASRPRAYNEQFF
>-|-|TRBV7-8|TRBJ1-1
TGTGCCAGCAGCCGAGGACAGTTCTTGGGGAACACTGAAGCTTTCTTT
CASSRGQFLGNTEAFF
>-|-|TRBV28|TRBJ2-7
TGTGCCAGCGAGACCGCATCCGAGCAGTACTTC
CASETASEQYF
>-|-|TRBV5-8|TRBJ2-1
TGTGCCAGCAGCTTGGGCTACCGGAGCTCCTACAATGAGCAGTTCTTC
CASSLGYRSSYNEQFF
>-|-|TRBV19|TRBJ2-2
TGTGCCAGTAGTATAGAATTGGGGGTTCGACCCGGGGAGCTGTTTTTT
CASSIELGVRPGELFF
>TRBD1|-|TRBV7-3|TRBJ2-5
TGTGCCAGCAGCTTAACCCCCGACAGGGGTCGAGAGACCCAGTACTTC
CASSLTPDRGRETQYF
>TRBD2|-|TRBV5-1|TRBJ2-3
TGCGCCAGCAGCTCCACTACTAGCGGGAAGCAGTATTTT
CASSSTTSGKQYF
>-|once|TRBV28|TRBJ1-5
TGTGCCAGCAGTTTAGATGCATTCGAGCCCCAGCATTTT
CASSLDAFEPQHF
>TRBD2|-|TRBV13|TRBJ2-1
TGTGCCAGCAGCTTATTCGGGAGGGCCTCATACAATGAGCAGTTCTTC
CASSLFGRASYNEQFF
>-|-|TRBV7-8|TRBJ2-2
TGTGCCAGCAGCTTAACACCCAACACCGGGGAGCTGTTTTTT
CASSLTPNTGELFF
>-|-|TRBV18|TRBJ2-5
TGTGCCAGCTCACCGGCAGGGAGGCAGCAAGAGACCCAGTACTTC
CASSPAGRQQETQYF
>TRBD1|-|TRBV23-1|TRBJ1-1
TGCGCCAGCAGTCAATACAGGGGGACGAACACTGAAGCTTTCTTT
CASSQYRGTNTEAFF
>TRBD2|-|TRBV29-1|TRBJ2-6
TGCAGCGTTGAAGATCCACTAGCGGGAGCCGGGGCCAACGTCCTGACTTTC
CSVEDPLAGAGANVLTF
>TRBD1|once|TRBV9|TRBJ1-3
TGTGCCAGCAGTATCTCCGGGACAGGGGTTGGAAACACCATATATTTT
CASSISGTGVGNTIYF
>TRBD2|once|TRBV7-4|TRBJ2-2
TGTGCCAGCAGCTACCCCGGGACTAGCGGACACACCGGGGAGCTGTTTTTT
CASSYPGTSGHTGELFF
>-|once|TRBV27|TRBJ2-5
TGTGCCACCTCACGAGGCCGGGGGCAAGAGACCCAGTACTTC
CATSRGRGQETQYF
>-|-|TRBV6-1|TRBJ2-7
TGTGCCAGCAGCACAGGGGGAGGGACCTACGAGCAGTACTTC
CASSTGGGTYEQYF
>-|-|TRBV28|TRBJ1-1
TGTGCCAGCAGTTCCCCCCCCGGGGGGAACACTGAAGCTTTCTTT
CASSSPPGGNTEAFF
>TRBD1|-|TRBV25-1|TRBJ2-7
TGTGCCAGCAGGGGGGACAGGGGGCTGTGGTACGAGCAGTACTTC
CASRGDRGLWYEQYF
>-|-|TRBV27|TRBJ2-7
TGTGCCAGCAGGTCAGGGAGATTTGGGCAGTACTTC
CASRSGRFGQYF
>-|-|TRBV28|TRBJ2-7
TGTGCCAGCAGTTTACGGGGGCCGATTAGGGAGCAGTACTTC
CASSLRGPIREQYF
>TRBD2|-|TRBV11-2|TRBJ2-6
TGTGCCAGCAGCTCCAGACTAGCGGGAGATAGCTCTGGGGCCAACGTCCTGACTTTC
CASSSRLAGDSSGANVLTF
>-|-|TRBV28|TRBJ2-3
TGTGCCAGCAGTTTCGTTAGTAGCGAGAGGCAGTATTTT
CASSFVSSERQYF
>-|-|TRBV5-1|TRBJ1-1
TGCGCCAGCATGGTCGGACTAACGAGCATGAACACTGAAGCTTTCTTT
CASMVGLTSMNTEAFF
>TRBD2|-|TRBV4-1|TRBJ2-3
TGCGCCAGCAGCCAAGCCCTCGGGCTGATAGCGGGAGCTCTAGATACGCAGTATTTT
CASSQALGLIAGALDTQYF
>-|-|TRBV7-6|TRBJ2-7
TGTGCCAGCAGCCCCGGCTCGGGGGAGCAGTACTTC
CASSPGSGEQYF
>-|-|TRBV28|TRBJ2-7
TGTGCCAGCATGGTGGAGGCCCTTTCCGGCGAGCAGTACTTC
CASMVEALSGEQYF
>TRBD1|-|TRBV7-9|TRBJ2-7
TGTGCCAGCAGCTTAGCCGACAGTCGACAGGGTCCCTACGAGCAGTACTTC
CASSLADSRQGPYEQYF
>-|-|TRBV7-8|TRBJ1-1
TGTGCCAGCAGCCCTCCGACGGGAAGTCTACCTGAAGCTTTCTTT
CASSPPTGSLPEAFF
>TRBD1|-|TRBV27|TRBJ2-4
TGTGCCAGCAGTTTATCTGCCGGGACAGGGGTGGACAAAAACATTCAGTACTTC
CASSLSAGTGVDKNIQYF
>-|-|TRBV7-8|TRBJ2-7
TGTGCCAGCAGCTTAGTTACTAACTCCTACGAGCAGTACTTC
CASSLVTNSYEQYF
>TRBD1|-|TRBV27|TRBJ1-5
TGTGCCACCGGGACAGGGTATCAGCCCCAGCATTTT
CATGTGYQPQHF
>-|-|TRBV11-2|TRBJ2-5
TGTGCCAGCAGCTTAGGCCGAGAACCACTAGAGCCACAAGAGACCCAGTACTTC
CASSLGREPLEPQETQYF
>-|-|TRBV6-6|TRBJ1-5
TGTGCCAGCAGTTACGAGGTGTGGCAGCCCCAGCATTTT
CASSYEVWQPQHF
>TRBD1|-|TRBV7-9|TRBJ2-7
TGTGCCAGCAGCGCAGGAGGACAGGGTACCTACGAGCAGTACTTC
CASSAGGQGTYEQYF
>-|-|TRBV27|TRBJ2-7
TGTGCCAGCAGTGAAGGTAGTGTATACGAGCAGTACTTC
CASSEGSVYEQYF
>-|-|TRBV29-1|TRBJ1-1
TGCAGCGTTGACCGGTACACTGAAGCTTTCTTT
CSVDRYTEAFF
>TRBD2|-|TRBV5-1|TRBJ2-1
TGCGCCAGCAGCCCTCCTGCGGGGGATGAGCAGTTCTTC
CASSPPAGDEQFF
>TRBD1|-|TRBV6-5|TRBJ1-1
TGTGCCAGCACCGACAGACCGAACAGGGGGCGAGCTTTCTTT
CASTDRPNRGRAFF
>-|-|TRBV7-9|TRBJ2-2
TGTGCCAGCAGCCCGCGGACCGACACCGGGGAGCTGTTTTTT
CASSPRTDTGELFF
>-|-|TRBV7-9|TRBJ2-7
TGTGCCAGCAGCTTAGAGGGGGTGGGCTACGAGCAGTACTTC
CASSLEGVGYEQYF
>-|-|TRBV1|TRBJ1-5
TGCACCAGCGGGGGACTCAGGGGTCAGCCCCAGCATTTT
CTSGGLRGQPQHF